This T cell receptor (beta chain) was retrieved from a study of PD-1 blockade in classical Hodgkin lymphoma. General study points: Diversity similar to that of newly diagnosed patients was seen at baseline in complete responders. After ASCT, patients who started nivolumab under 1 year later were excluded. Researchers reported that CD4+ TCR diversity, though not CD8+, rose significantly by C4D1.

A word on this clone: Its antigen is still unknown.

Every one of the patients relapsed after autologous stem cell transplantation (brentuximab vedotin exposure was variable). V lost 4 bases and J 0 bases, leaving 16 bases between the germline ends. The CDR3 covers 17 residues. Germline CDR1 SGHTA, CDR2 FQGNSA. TCRdb's copy holds only in-frame clones and misses some; the assay was immunoSEQ multiplex PCR. Altogether about 150,000 clones are present, less than 80% being singletons, with the ten largest covering roughly 9.2%. The V call is TRBV7-2, the J call TRBJ2-4, with D perhaps TRBD1 (5 bases). Sequenced material: peripheral blood mononuclear cells (PBMCs), taken before the second cycle of nivolumab. The receptor's source is a human donor with classical Hodgkin lymphoma. The CDR3 bases are TGTGCCAGCAGCTACCCCTCCCCCACAGGAGCCAAAAACATTCAGTACTTC. Protein sequence: CASSYPSPTGAKNIQYF. The whole variable domain, filled in from reference TRBV7-2 and TRBJ2-4, reads GAGVSQSPSNKVTEKGKDVELRCDPISGHTALYWYRQSLGQGLEFLIYFQGNSAPDKSGLPSDRFSAERTGGSVSTLTIQRTQQEDSAVYLCASSYPSPTGAKNIQYFGAGTRLSVL.